The following is a T cell receptor beta chain sequence with its context. No antigen is known for it. CDR1 SEHNR and CDR2 FQNEAQ come from the germline V gene (reference sequence). V was cut by 3 bases and J by 2 bases, with 20 bases left in between. This CDR3 spans 18 amino acids. The PCR had 60 Vbeta and 13 Jbeta primers. Only in-frame clones appear in the TCRdb table, and some are missing; sequencing was by immunoSEQ multiplex PCR. The sample is made up of about 100,000 clones, and the top ten hold roughly 0.64% of it. These data belong to a study of cytomegalovirus exposure and HLA in healthy donors. Study-level points and caveats: Fewer N-insertions than the roughly 630-donor mean were reportedly shown by an Asian-associated ancestry cluster in a later analysis. Segments of the TCR beta V type were, in most cases, productive about 87% or about 30% of the time in an earlier analysis. Among the most significant clusters, several appeared linked to common viral pathogens in a later analysis.

Each of the donors was a healthy bone marrow donor. The rearrangement links TRBV7-9 to TRBJ1-3; D not certain. Sequencing was performed on PBMCs. The source of this sequence is a man aged 45-65 years in good health and CMV-seronegative. This CDR3 is CASSFGNLRIPPGNTIYF. As DNA, the CDR3 is TGTGCCAGCAGCTTCGGGAACCTCCGGATTCCCCCTGGAAACACCATATATTTT.